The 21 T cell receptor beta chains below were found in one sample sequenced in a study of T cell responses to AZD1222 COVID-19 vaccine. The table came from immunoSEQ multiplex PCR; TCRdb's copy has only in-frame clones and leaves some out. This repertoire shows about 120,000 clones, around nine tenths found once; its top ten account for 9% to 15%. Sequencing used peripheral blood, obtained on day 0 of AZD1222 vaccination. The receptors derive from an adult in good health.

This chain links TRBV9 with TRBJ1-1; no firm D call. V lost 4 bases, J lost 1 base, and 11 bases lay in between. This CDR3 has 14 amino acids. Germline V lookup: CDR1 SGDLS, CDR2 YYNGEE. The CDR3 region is CASSRQSSNTEAFF. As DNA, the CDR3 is TGTGCCAGCAGCCGCCAATCTTCGAACACTGAAGCTTTCTTT. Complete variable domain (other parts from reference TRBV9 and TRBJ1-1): DSGVTQTPKHLITATGQRVTLRCSPRSGDLSVYWYQQSLDQGLQFLIQYYNGEERAKGNILERFSAQQFPDLHSELNLSSLELGDSALYFCASSRQSSNTEAFFGQGTRLTVV.

DNA of the CDR3: TGTGCCACCAGCAGAGCTACAGGGGTGTCCTCTGGAAACACCATATATTTT. It is translated as CATSRATGVSSGNTIYF. V and J are TRBV15 and TRBJ1-3; 7 bases are a match to TRBD1. This CDR3 is 17 amino acids long. Germline trimming cut 1 base from V and 0 bases from J; bases unmatched to any gene: 6. CDR1 is LNHNV, CDR2 YYDKDF, per germline (reference sequence).

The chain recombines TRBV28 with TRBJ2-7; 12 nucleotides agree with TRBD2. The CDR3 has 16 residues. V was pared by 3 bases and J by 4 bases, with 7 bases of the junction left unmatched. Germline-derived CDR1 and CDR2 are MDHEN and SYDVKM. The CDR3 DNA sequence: TGTGCCAGCAGTTTTTCCCAACTAGCGGGAGGATACGAGCAGTACTTC. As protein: CASSFSQLAGGYEQYF.

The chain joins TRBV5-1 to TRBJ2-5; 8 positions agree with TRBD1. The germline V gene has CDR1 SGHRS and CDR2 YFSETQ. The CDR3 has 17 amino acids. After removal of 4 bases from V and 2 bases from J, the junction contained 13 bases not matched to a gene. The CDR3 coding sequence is TGCGCCAGCAGCAGGAGCGGACAGGGATCAAGTCAAGAGACCCAGTACTTC. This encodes CASSRSGQGSSQETQYF.

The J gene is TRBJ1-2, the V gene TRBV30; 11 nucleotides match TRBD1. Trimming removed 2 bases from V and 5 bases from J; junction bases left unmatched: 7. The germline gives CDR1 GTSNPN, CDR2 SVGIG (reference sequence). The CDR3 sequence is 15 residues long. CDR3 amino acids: CAWSSSGQGAYGYTF. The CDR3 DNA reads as TGTGCCTGGAGTTCATCTGGACAGGGGGCATATGGCTACACCTTC.

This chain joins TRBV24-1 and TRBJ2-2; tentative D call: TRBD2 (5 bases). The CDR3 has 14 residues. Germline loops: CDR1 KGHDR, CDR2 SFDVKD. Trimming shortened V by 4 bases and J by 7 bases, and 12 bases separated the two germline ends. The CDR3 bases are TGTGCCACCAGTGACTGGAGGTCGGACGGGGAGCTGTTTTTT. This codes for CATSDWRSDGELFF.

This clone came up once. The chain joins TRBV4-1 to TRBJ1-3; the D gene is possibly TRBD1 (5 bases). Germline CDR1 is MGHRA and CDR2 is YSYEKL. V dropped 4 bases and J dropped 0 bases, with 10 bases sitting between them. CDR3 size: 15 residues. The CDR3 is CASSPIDSSGNTIYF. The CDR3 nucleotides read TGCGCCAGCAGCCCCATAGACAGCTCTGGAAACACCATATATTTT.

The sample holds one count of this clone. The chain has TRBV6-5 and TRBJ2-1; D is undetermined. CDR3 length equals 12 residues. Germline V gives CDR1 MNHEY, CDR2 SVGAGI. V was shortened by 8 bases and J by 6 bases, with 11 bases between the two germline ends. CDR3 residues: CASESWGNEQFF. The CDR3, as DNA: TGTGCCAGCGAGAGTTGGGGCAATGAGCAGTTCTTC.

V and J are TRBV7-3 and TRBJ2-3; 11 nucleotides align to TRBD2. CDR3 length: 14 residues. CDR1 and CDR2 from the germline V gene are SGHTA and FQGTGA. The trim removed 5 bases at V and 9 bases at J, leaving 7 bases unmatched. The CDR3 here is CASSITSGSQTQYF. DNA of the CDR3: TGTGCCAGCAGCATCACTAGCGGGAGTCAAACGCAGTATTTT.

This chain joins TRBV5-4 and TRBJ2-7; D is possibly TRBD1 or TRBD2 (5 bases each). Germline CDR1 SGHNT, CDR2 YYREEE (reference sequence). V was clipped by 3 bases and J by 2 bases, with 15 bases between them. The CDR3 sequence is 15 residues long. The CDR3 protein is CASSSGTSGPYEQYF. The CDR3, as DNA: TGTGCCAGCAGCTCGGGGACGTCTGGGCCCTACGAGCAGTACTTC.

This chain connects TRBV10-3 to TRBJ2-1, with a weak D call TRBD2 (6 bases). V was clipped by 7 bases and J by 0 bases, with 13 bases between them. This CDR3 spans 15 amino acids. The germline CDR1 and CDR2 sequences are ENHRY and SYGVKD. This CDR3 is CAIMERASSYNEQFF. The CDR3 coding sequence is TGTGCCATCATGGAGCGGGCCAGCTCCTACAATGAGCAGTTCTTC.

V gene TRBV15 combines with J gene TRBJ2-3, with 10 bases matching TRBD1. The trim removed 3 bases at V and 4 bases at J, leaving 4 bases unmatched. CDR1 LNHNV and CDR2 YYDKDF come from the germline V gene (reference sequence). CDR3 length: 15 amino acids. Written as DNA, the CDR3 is TGTGCCACCAGCAGGGGGGGACAGGGGTCAGATACGCAGTATTTT. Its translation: CATSRGGQGSDTQYF.

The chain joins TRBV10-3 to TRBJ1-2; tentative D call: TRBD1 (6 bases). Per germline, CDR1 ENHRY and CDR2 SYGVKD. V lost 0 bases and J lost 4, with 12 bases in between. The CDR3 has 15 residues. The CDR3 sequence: CAISESPQGTYGYTF. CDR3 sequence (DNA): TGTGCCATCAGTGAGTCGCCCCAGGGGACCTATGGCTACACCTTC.

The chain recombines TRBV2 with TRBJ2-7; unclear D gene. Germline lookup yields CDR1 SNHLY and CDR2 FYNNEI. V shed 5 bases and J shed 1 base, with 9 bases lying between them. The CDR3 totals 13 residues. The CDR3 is CASSWATSYEQYF. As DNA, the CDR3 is TGTGCCAGCAGTTGGGCGACTTCCTACGAGCAGTACTTC.

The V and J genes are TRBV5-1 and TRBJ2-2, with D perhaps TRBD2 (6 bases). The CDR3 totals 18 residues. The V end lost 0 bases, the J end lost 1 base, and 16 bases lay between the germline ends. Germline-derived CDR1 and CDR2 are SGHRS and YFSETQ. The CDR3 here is CASSLAYGPGGNTGELFF. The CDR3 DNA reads TGCGCCAGCAGCTTGGCTTATGGTCCCGGGGGGAACACCGGGGAGCTGTTTTTT.

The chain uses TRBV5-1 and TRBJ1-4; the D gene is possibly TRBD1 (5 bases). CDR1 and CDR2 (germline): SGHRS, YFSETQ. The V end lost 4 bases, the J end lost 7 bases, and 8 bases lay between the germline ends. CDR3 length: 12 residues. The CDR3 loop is CASSDTGEKLFF. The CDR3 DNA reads TGCGCCAGCAGCGACACAGGTGAAAAACTGTTTTTT.

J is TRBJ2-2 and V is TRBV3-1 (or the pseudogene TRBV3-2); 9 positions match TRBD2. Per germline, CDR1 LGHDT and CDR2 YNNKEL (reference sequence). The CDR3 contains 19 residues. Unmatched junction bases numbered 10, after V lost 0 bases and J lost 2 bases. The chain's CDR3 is CASSQDRRRREGNTGELFF. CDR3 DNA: TGTGCCAGCAGCCAAGATAGGCGTCGGCGGGAGGGTAACACCGGGGAGCTGTTTTTT.

Here the CDR3 reads CAISDPRRGEGGTGELFF. The CDR3 DNA reads as TGTGCCATCAGTGACCCCCGTAGGGGGGAGGGCGGGACCGGGGAGCTGTTTTTT. J is TRBJ2-2 and V is TRBV10-3; D might be TRBD2 (7 bases). Germline-derived CDR1 and CDR2 are ENHRY and SYGVKD. Trimming removed 3 bases from V and 5 bases from J, with 22 bases in between. This CDR3 is 18 amino acids long.

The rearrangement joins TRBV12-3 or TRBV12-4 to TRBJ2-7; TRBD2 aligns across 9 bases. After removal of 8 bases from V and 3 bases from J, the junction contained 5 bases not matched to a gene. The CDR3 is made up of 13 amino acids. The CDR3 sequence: CASSLAGGYEQYF. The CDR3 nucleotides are TGTGCCAGCTCACTAGCGGGTGGCTACGAGCAGTACTTC.

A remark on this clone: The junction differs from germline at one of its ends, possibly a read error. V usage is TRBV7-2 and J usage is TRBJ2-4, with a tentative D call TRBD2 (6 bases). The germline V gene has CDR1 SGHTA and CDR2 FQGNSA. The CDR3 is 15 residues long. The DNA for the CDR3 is TGTGCCAGCACCTTATACGGGGAGAGGGAGGACATTCAGTACTTC. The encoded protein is CASTLYGEREDIQYF. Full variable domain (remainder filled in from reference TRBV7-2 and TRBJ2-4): GAGVSQSPSNKVTEKGKDVELRCDPISGHTALYWYRQSLGQGLEFLIYFQGNSAPDKSGLPSDRFSAERTGGSVSTLTIQRTQQEDSAVYLCASTLYGEREDIQYFGAGTRLSVL.

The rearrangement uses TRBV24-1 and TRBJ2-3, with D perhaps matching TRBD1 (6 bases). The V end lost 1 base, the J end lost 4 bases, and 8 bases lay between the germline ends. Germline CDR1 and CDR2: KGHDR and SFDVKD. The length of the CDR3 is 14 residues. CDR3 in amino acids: CATSDFSGADTQYF. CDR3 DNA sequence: TGTGCCACCAGTGATTTTTCAGGGGCAGATACGCAGTATTTT.